This T cell receptor (beta chain) came from a study of shared clonotypes between healthy human individuals. Study findings and constraints: Clonotypes shared by all four sorted-subset donors had higher generation probabilities than non-shared clonotypes. Memory subsets generally showed lower estimated richness than naive subsets.

The CDR3 totals 14 residues. Trimming pared 5 bases from V and 8 bases from J, leaving 15 bases between. From germline, CDR1 is SEHNR and CDR2 FQNEAQ (reference sequence). In regard to this clone: Its antigen remains unknown.

Memory CD4+ cells were the fraction left after CD45RA+ naive selection. Every immunoSEQ plate was one replicate of a subset's evenly spread DNA. Libraries were prepared by immunoSEQ multiplex PCR; TCRdb keeps only in-frame clonotypes and omits some of them. This sample yields approximately 2.5 million clones, of which over 85% are seen a single time; more than 0.35% belongs to the top ten. Sequencing was performed on naive CD4+ T cells from PBMCs. Regarding subset: CD45RA+ positively selected. The chain employs TRBV7-9 and TRBJ1-4; D perhaps matches TRBD1 (6 bases). This TCR came from a man aged 18 to 29 in good health. Some clones in this sample may be carry-over from other donors' samples. The CDR3 spells CASSPQGIGEKLFF. In DNA, the CDR3 is TGTGCCAGCAGCCCGCAGGGGATTGGGGAAAAACTGTTTTTT.